These 27 T cell receptor beta chains were all obtained from the same sample, sequenced in a study of CXCR3-negative and CXCR3-positive naive CD8 T cells. In preparing the TRB cDNA libraries, 5' RACE with UMI labels was used. TCRdb reworked the 5' RACE reads into one entry per CDR3 protein, no DNA. In total, the table holds 100,000 to 150,000 distinct CDR3 sequences. The sequenced material came from naive CXCR3- CD8+ T cells from blood. The subset: CD45RO-CCR7+CD27+CD95- naive CD8+ T cells lacking CXCR3 (TNR3-). These receptors all stem from a human donor in good health. Some clones in this sample may be carry-over from other donors' samples.

The rearrangement joins TRBV5-1 to TRBJ2-3. The CDR3 contains 13 residues. Looked up from germline, CDR1 is SGHRS and CDR2 is YFSETQ. This CDR3 reads CASSLESADTQYF.

This rearrangement joins TRBV7-9 to TRBJ1-1; TCRdb reports TRBD1, a call that lacks DNA to check it against. Germline assignment: CDR1 SEHNR and CDR2 FQNEAQ (reference sequence). The CDR3 contains 15 residues. The CDR3 protein is CASSTRDRASGEAFF.

The chain uses TRBV27 and TRBJ2-1; TCRdb picks TRBD1, but there is no DNA to check that call. Looked up from germline, CDR1 is MNHEY and CDR2 is SMNVEV (reference sequence). The CDR3 contains 14 residues. CDR3 in amino acids: CASRPGLGENEQFF.

V and J are TRBV6-2 or TRBV6-3 and TRBJ1-5; without DNA, the TCRdb call of TRBD1 cannot be checked. The CDR3 totals 16 residues. From germline, CDR1 is MNHEY and CDR2 SVGEGT. The CDR3 loop reads CASSYSGTGGHQPQHF.

CDR3 loop: CASSQISGGPLDTQYF. V is TRBV7-2 and J is TRBJ2-3; TCRdb returns TRBD2, unconfirmable since there is no DNA. Germline CDR1 is SGHTA and CDR2 is FQGNSA. The CDR3 is 16 residues long.

J is TRBJ2-7 and V is TRBV12-3 or TRBV12-4; no DNA is available, so the TRBD1 call from TCRdb remains unchecked. There are 14 residues in the CDR3. The chain's CDR3 is CASSSRDRTYEQYF.

The V call is TRBV29-1, the J call TRBJ2-7; the TCRdb D gene call, TRBD2, has no DNA to confirm it. The CDR3 length is 14 residues. CDR1 and CDR2 from the germline V gene are SQVTM and ANQGSEA. The CDR3 loop reads CSVGLAPPTYEQYF.

The chain has TRBV4-1 and TRBJ2-7; TCRdb names TRBD1, which stays unverified in the absence of DNA. The CDR3 covers 13 residues. Germline CDR1 is MGHRA and CDR2 is YSYEKL. CDR3 region: CASSTTPLYEQYF.

CDR3 amino acids: CASSLGRGYNEQFF. V and J are TRBV13 and TRBJ2-1; TCRdb outputs TRBD2, but without DNA this stays unchecked. Germline CDR1 is PRHDT and CDR2 is FYEKMQ (reference sequence). There are 14 residues in the CDR3.

The V and J genes are TRBV7-3 and TRBJ1-1. Looked up from germline, CDR1 is SGHTA and CDR2 is FQGTGA. CDR3 length: 13 amino acids. The chain's CDR3 is CASSLSGTTEAFF.

The chain joins TRBV15 to TRBJ2-5; the TRBD1 assignment by TCRdb is unverifiable without DNA. The length of the CDR3 is 13 residues. Germline V gene lookup returns CDR1 LNHNV and CDR2 YYDKDF (reference sequence). CDR3: CATGPGRRETQYF.

The V gene is TRBV12-3 or TRBV12-4, the J gene TRBJ1-1; the D call of TRBD1 rests on TCRdb alone, since no DNA is present to check it. This CDR3 comprises 12 residues. The CDR3 spells CASTLGGGEAFF.

V is TRBV12-3 or TRBV12-4 and J is TRBJ2-1. CDR3 length equals 15 residues. CDR3 sequence: CASSSARSSYNEQFF.

V gene TRBV4-1 combines with J gene TRBJ2-7; there is no DNA to check the TCRdb D call of TRBD2. This CDR3 contains 15 residues. CDR1 and CDR2 from the germline V gene are MGHRA and YSYEKL. This CDR3 reads CASSEGVRGTYEQYF.

This chain links TRBV5-1 with TRBJ1-2; absent DNA, TCRdb's TRBD1 call cannot be checked. Germline V CDR1 and CDR2: SGHRS, YFSETQ. The CDR3 contains 17 residues. CDR3 amino acids: CASSLDDWGREKDGYTF. Full variable domain (remainder filled in from reference TRBV5-1 and TRBJ1-2): KAGVTQTPRYLIKTRGQQVTLSCSPISGHRSVSWYQQTPGQGLQFLFEYFSETQRNKGNFPGRFSGRQFSNSRSEMNVSTLELGDSALYLCASSLDDWGREKDGYTFGSGTRLTVV.

The genes are TRBV29-1 and TRBJ2-1. CDR1 is SQVTM, CDR2 ANQGSEA, per germline. The CDR3 is made up of 11 amino acids. CDR3 in amino acids: CSVDENSLEFF.

CDR3 sequence: CSARGSGQGDLNTEAFF. V and J are TRBV20-1 and TRBJ1-1; TCRdb names TRBD1, which stays unverified in the absence of DNA. There are 17 residues in the CDR3. CDR1 and CDR2 (germline): DFQATT, SNEGSKA (reference sequence).

The chain uses TRBV20-1 and TRBJ2-1. The length of the CDR3 is 14 residues. CDR1 is DFQATT and CDR2 is SNEGSKA in the germline V gene (reference sequence). CDR3 sequence reads: CSARDRATWNEQFF.

The chain combines TRBV27 with TRBJ2-1; TCRdb outputs TRBD1, but without DNA this stays unchecked. Germline loops: CDR1 MNHEY, CDR2 SMNVEV (reference sequence). CDR3 length: 15 amino acids. The CDR3 reads CASSPLESSYNEQFF.

The rearrangement uses TRBV6-2 or TRBV6-3 and TRBJ2-1; TCRdb names TRBD1, which stays unverified in the absence of DNA. This CDR3 has 14 residues. Germline CDR1 is MNHEY and CDR2 is SVGEGT. The chain's CDR3 is CASSYGGTYNEQFF.

V and J are TRBV7-9 and TRBJ1-1. The CDR3 has 12 residues. The germline V gene has CDR1 SEHNR and CDR2 FQNEAQ (reference sequence). The CDR3 protein is CASSFGFEEAFF.

J is TRBJ2-7 and V is TRBV7-6. CDR1 is SGHVS and CDR2 is FNYEAQ in the germline V gene. This CDR3 spans 14 amino acids. CDR3 sequence reads: CASSPIDGSYEQYF.

V gene TRBV7-2 combines with J gene TRBJ2-1; TCRdb names TRBD2, which stays unverified in the absence of DNA. The CDR3 totals 15 residues. CDR1 and CDR2 from the germline V gene are SGHTA and FQGNSA. CDR3: CASSLGLAGENEQFF.

The chain has TRBV29-1 and TRBJ2-7; the TCRdb call, TRBD1, lacks DNA for checking. This CDR3 region has 14 residues. The germline CDR1 and CDR2 sequences are SQVTM and ANQGSEA. The CDR3 sequence: CSAQDRGSSYEQYF.

The chain recombines TRBV7-9 with TRBJ2-1; TCRdb's D call of TRBD1 is untestable without DNA. Germline V gene sequence: CDR1 SEHNR, CDR2 FQNEAQ (reference sequence). The length of the CDR3 is 14 residues. CDR3 sequence: CASSISGGRYEQFF. The complete variable domain, with remaining parts taken from reference TRBV7-9 and TRBJ2-1, reads DTGVSQNPRHKITKRGQNVTFRCDPISEHNRLYWYRQTLGQGPEFLTYFQNEAQLEKSRLLSDRFSAERPKGSFSTLEIQRTEQGDSAMYLCASSISGGRYEQFFGPGTRLTVL.

V and J are TRBV28 and TRBJ2-1; the TCRdb call, TRBD1, lacks DNA for checking. This CDR3 has 14 residues. Germline CDR1 is MDHEN and CDR2 is SYDVKM. The CDR3 reads CASSDRSAYNEQFF.

V usage is TRBV29-1 and J usage is TRBJ2-5; with no DNA, the TCRdb D assignment of TRBD2 cannot be verified. Looked up from germline, CDR1 is SQVTM and CDR2 is ANQGSEA. CDR3 length: 13 residues. The CDR3 spells CSDLAGAQETQYF.